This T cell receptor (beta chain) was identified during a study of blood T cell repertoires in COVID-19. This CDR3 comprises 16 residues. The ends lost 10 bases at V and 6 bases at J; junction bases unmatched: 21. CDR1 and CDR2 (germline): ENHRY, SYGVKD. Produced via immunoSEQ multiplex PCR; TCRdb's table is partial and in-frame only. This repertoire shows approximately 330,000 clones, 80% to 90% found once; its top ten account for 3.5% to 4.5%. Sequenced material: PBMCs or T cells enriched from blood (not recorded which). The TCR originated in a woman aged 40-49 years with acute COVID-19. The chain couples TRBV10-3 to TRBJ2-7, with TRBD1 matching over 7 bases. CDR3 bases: TGTGCCAGCCTCCTTCGACAGGGACACATACGCGGCGAGCAGTACTTC. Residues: CASLLRQGHIRGEQYF.